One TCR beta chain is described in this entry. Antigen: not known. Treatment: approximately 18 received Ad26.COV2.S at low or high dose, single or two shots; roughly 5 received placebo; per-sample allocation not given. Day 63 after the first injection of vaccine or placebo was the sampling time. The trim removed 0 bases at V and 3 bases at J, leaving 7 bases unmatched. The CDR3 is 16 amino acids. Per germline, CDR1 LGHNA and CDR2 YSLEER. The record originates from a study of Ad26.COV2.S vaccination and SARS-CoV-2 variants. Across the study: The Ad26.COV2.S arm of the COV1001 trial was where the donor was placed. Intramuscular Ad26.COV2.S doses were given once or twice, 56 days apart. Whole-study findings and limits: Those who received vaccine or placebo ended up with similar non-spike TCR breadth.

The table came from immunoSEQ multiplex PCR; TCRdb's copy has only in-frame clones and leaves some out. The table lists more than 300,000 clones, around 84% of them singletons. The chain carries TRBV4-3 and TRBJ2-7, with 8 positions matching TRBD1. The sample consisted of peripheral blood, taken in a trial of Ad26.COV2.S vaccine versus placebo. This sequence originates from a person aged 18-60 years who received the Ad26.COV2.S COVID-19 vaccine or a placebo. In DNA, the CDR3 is TGCGCCAGCAGCCAAGATTGGGGGACAGGTCTCTACGAGCAGTACTTC. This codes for CASSQDWGTGLYEQYF.